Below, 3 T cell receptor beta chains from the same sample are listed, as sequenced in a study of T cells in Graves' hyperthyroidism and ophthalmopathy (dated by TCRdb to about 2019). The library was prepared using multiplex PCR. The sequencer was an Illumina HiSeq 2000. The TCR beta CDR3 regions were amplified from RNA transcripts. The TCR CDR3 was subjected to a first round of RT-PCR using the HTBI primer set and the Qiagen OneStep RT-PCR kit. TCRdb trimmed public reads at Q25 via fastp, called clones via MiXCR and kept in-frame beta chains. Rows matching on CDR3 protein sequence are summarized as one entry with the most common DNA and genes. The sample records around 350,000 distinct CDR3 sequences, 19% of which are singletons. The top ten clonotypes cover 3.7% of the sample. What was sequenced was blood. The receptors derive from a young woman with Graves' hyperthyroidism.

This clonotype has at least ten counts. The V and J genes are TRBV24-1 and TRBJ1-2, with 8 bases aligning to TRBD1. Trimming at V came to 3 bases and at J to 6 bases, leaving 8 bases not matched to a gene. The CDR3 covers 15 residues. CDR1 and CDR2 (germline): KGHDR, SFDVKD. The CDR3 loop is CATSDRSLQGDGYTF. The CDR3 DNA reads TGTGCCACCAGTGATAGAAGCTTACAGGGGGATGGCTACACCTTC.

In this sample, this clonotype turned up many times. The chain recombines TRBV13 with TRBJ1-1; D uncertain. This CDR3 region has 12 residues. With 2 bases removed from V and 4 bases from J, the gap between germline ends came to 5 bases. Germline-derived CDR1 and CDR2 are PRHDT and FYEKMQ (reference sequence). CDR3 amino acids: CASSLMRTEAFF. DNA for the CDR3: TGTGCCAGCAGCTTAATGCGCACTGAAGCTTTCTTT.

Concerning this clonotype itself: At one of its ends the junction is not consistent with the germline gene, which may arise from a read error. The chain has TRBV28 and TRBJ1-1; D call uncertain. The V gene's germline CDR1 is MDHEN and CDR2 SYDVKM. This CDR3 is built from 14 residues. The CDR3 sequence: CASTLSGLNTEAGF. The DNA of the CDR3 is TGTGCCAGCACCCTATCCGGATTGAACACTGAAGCTGGCTTT.